The 5 T cell receptor beta chains given below trace back to one sample, sequenced in a study of T cell repertoires in cytomegalovirus infection. Which antigens these TCRs recognize remains unknown. TCRdb reanalysed the reads using MiXCR and keeps one entry per CDR3 protein. Of around 770,000 distinct CDR3 sequences listed, roughly 29% are singletons. The sequenced sample was cultured CD8+ T cells from PBMCs, obtained from culture after CMV antigen stimulation. The receptor source for this set is a human donor in good health (CMV status not recorded). Some clones in this sample may be carry-over from other donors' samples.

This clonotype was observed at least ten times. The chain recombines TRBV7-2 with TRBJ1-2; D ambiguous. The CDR3 contains 13 residues. V was shortened by 1 base and J by 5 bases, with 8 bases between the two germline ends. The germline gives CDR1 SGHTA, CDR2 FQGNSA. CDR3 residues: CASSLGGFYGYTF. In DNA, the CDR3 is TGTGCCAGCAGCTTAGGAGGGTTTTATGGCTACACCTTC.

The rearrangement uses TRBV11-2 and TRBJ2-7; no clear D. The germline gives CDR1 SGHAT, CDR2 FQNNGV. The CDR3 is 14 residues long. V was trimmed by 2 bases and J by 2 bases, leaving 10 bases between them. CDR3 coding DNA: TGTGCCAGCAGCTTACGGCACGACACCTACGAGCAGTACGTC. Its protein is CASSLRHDTYEQYV.

This clonotype was detected many times. The CDR3 DNA reads TGTGCCAGCAGCCCCCCGGGCAGGGTTGGAGAGACCCAGTACTTC. Encoded protein: CASSPPGRVGETQYF. The V and J genes are TRBV7-2 and TRBJ2-5, with a possible D match to TRBD1 (5 bases). The CDR3 is 15 amino acids. In germline, CDR1 is SGHTA, CDR2 FQGNSA. Between the trimmed V and J ends, which lost 5 bases and 4 bases, there was a span of 17 bases.

The chain recombines TRBV7-9 with TRBJ1-1, with a possible D match to TRBD1 (5 bases). CDR1 is SEHNR, CDR2 FQNEAQ, per germline (reference sequence). The V gene lost 5 bases and the J gene lost 0 bases, with 19 bases spanning the gap. This CDR3 spans 17 amino acids. The CDR3 DNA follows: TGTGCCAGCAGCGTTTCCGGGACTCTAACCATGAACACTGAAGCTTTCTTT. Amino acid sequence: CASSVSGTLTMNTEAFF. Drawing the rest from reference TRBV7-9 and TRBJ1-1, the complete variable domain is DTGVSQNPRHKITKRGQNVTFRCDPISEHNRLYWYRQTLGQGPEFLTYFQNEAQLEKSRLLSDRFSAERPKGSFSTLEIQRTEQGDSAMYLCASSVSGTLTMNTEAFFGQGTRLTVV.

This clonotype was counted many times. The chain links TRBV7-9 to TRBJ2-1; D not certain. CDR3 length: 12 residues. CDR1 and CDR2 from the germline V gene are SEHNR and FQNEAQ (reference sequence). Trimming shortened V by 1 base and J by 3 bases, and 1 base separated the two germline ends. The DNA of the CDR3 is TGTGCCAGCAGCTTAGACTACAATGAGCAGTTCTTC. Protein sequence: CASSLDYNEQFF.